The source of this TCR beta chain is a study of early T cells in non-severe SARS-CoV-2 infection. Across the study: Bulk RNA taken from unsorted whole blood was sequenced, leaving chains unpaired.

This CDR3 is built from 15 residues. Germline V gene lookup returns CDR1 MNHEY and CDR2 SMNVEV (reference sequence). V gave up 2 bases and J gave up 7 bases; unmatched junction bases: 8. Molecules of cDNA were individually given unique molecular identifiers that were attached to them. TCRdb used MiXCR to reprocess the 5' RACE reads, holding one entry per CDR3 protein. The sample records about 50,000 distinct CDR3 sequences, 5.4% being singletons. Notes on this clonotype: Its specificity is unknown.

Study outcomes and limitations: CD4 and private specificities were missed by VDJdb matching, which favored anti-spike CD8 responses.

The TCR comes from an adult who was a healthcare worker with PCR-confirmed SARS-CoV-2 infection or an uninfected control (not recorded which). V is TRBV27 and J is TRBJ1-5, with 7 bases matching TRBD1. The source was whole blood, collected at baseline. CDR3 residues: CASSLRGGGGQPQHF. The CDR3 nucleotides are TGTGCCAGCAGTTTAAGGGGAGGGGGCGGCCAGCCCCAGCATTTT.